Listed here is a single TCR beta chain. The antigen is unknown. The data originate from a study of T cells in Graves' hyperthyroidism and ophthalmopathy. Disease duration under 2 months; hyperthyroidism patients were aged 18 to 65. For the diagnoses, clinical symptoms, serum thyroxine and TRAb, thyroid ultrasound and orbital computed tomography were used. Study-level results: A model of 13 V-J pairs discriminated ophthalmopathy from stable hyperthyroidism.

RNA transcripts served as the template for amplifying TCR beta CDR3 regions. An initial round of RT-PCR targeting the TCR CDR3 relied on the HTBI primer set. TCRdb processed the multiplex PCR reads anew with MiXCR; each CDR3 protein has one entry. Of some 690,000 distinct CDR3 sequences listed, 15% to 20% are singletons. Germline assignment: CDR1 GTSNPN and CDR2 SVGIG (reference sequence). The CDR3 runs to 14 residues. The V end was cut by 1 base, the J end by 9 bases, with 19 bases between. The rearrangement joins TRBV30 to TRBJ2-7; D is unresolved. This TCR came from a man over 45 with Graves' hyperthyroidism. The sequenced material came from blood. Here the CDR3 DNA reads TGTGCCTGGAGTGCCCTGGGCCTGCACTTGGGGCAGTACTTC. Its translation is CAWSALGLHLGQYF. The complete variable domain, with remaining parts taken from reference TRBV30 and TRBJ2-7, reads SQTIHQWPATLVQPVGSPLSLECTVEGTSNPNLYWYRQAAGRGLQLLFYSVGIGQISSEVPQNLSASRPQDRQFILSSKKLLLSDSGFYLCAWSALGLHLGQYFGPGTRLTVT.